This is a list of T cell receptor beta chains from one sample in a study of OX40 agonist ivuxolimab in advanced cancers. Here immunoSEQ multiplex PCR was the method, and the copy in TCRdb shows in-frame clones only, minus some. The sample contains roughly 41,000 clones, over 75% of which appear only once. Here the sequenced sample was CD4+ or CD8+ T cells sorted from blood, taken in a trial of the OX40 agonist ivuxolimab. The source of these receptors is an adult with an advanced solid tumor such as melanoma, head and neck, liver or kidney cancer. Both conserved end residues are part of each CDR3. A D gene is named only where the DNA matches it firmly. Clone size is not always given. Where it is, it says once, few, many or a class for expanded clones.

size	V	D	J	DNA	CDR3
.	TRBV7-6	.	TRBJ1-1	TGTGCCAGCAGCTTAGGGGTCGATCGACAGACGAACACTGAAGCTTTCTTT	CASSLGVDRQTNTEAFF
large	TRBV28	.	TRBJ2-7	TGTGCCAGCAGTACCTTCCGTATGGGGCAGGGGCTAACCTACGAGCAGTACTTC	CASSTFRMGQGLTYEQYF
.	TRBV7-9	TRBD1	TRBJ2-3	TGTGCCAGCAGATCTCCAGGGGGCCGAGGGGATACGCAGTATTTT	CASRSPGGRGDTQYF
.	TRBV7-3	TRBD2	TRBJ2-3	TGTGCCAGCAGCTTAGGGACTAGCGGCCTCACAGATACGCAGTATTTT	CASSLGTSGLTDTQYF
.	TRBV4-1	TRBD2	TRBJ2-7	TGCGCCAGCAGCCAAGATAAGGGGACTAGCGGCTACGAGCAGTACTTC	CASSQDKGTSGYEQYF
.	TRBV27	.	TRBJ1-4	TGTGCCAGCAGTTTATTTGCGGAGGGTGAAAAACTGTTTTTT	CASSLFAEGEKLFF
.	TRBV9	.	TRBJ1-1	TGTGCCAGCAGCGGCCGGGGGGGTGCTGCGAACACTGAAGCTTTCTTT	CASSGRGGAANTEAFF
.	TRBV21-1	.	TRBJ2-7	TGTGCCAGCAGCAACGGGACTAGCGGAGGGGGGTACGAGCAGTACTTC	CASSNGTSGGGYEQYF
.	TRBV10-1	TRBD1	TRBJ2-4	TGCGCCAGCACCCGGGACAGGGGGCCTACGGACATTCAGTACTTC	CASTRDRGPTDIQYF
once	TRBV13	.	TRBJ2-5	TGTGCCAGCAGCACAGGGATCCAAGAGACCCAGTACTTC	CASSTGIQETQYF
.	TRBV19	TRBD1	TRBJ2-1	TGTGCCACTAGCAGCGACAGGGGAGCGTACAATGAGCAGTTCTTC	CATSSDRGAYNEQFF
.	TRBV4-1	.	TRBJ2-7	TGCGCCAGCAGCCAAGATCCAGGGGAGTGGGAGCAGTACTTC	CASSQDPGEWEQYF
.	TRBV15	.	TRBJ1-4	TGTGCCACCAGCCAGGGAACTGAGAATGAAAAACTGTTTTTT	CATSQGTENEKLFF
.	TRBV27	TRBD1	TRBJ2-7	TGTGCCAGCAGTCCGGGGACAGGAGACTACGAGCAGTACTTC	CASSPGTGDYEQYF
.	TRBV4-2	.	TRBJ2-1	TGTGCCAGCAGCCAAGATAGGGACGTCGGAAATGAGCAGTTCTTC	CASSQDRDVGNEQFF
.	TRBV11-2	.	TRBJ1-1	TGTGCCAGCAGCTCCGGGGGTCGTGAAGCTTTCTTT	CASSSGGREAFF
once	TRBV5-4	.	TRBJ1-2	TGTGCCAGCAGCTGGAATCGCGATGGCTACACCTTC	CASSWNRDGYTF
.	TRBV28	.	TRBJ2-1	TGTGCCAGCAGTTCTTGGAGGGTCAATCCGTTCTTC	CASSSWRVNPFF
.	TRBV5-1	.	TRBJ2-7	TGCGCCAGCAGCCGGTACGGGATCTACGAGCAGTACTTC	CASSRYGIYEQYF
.	TRBV25-1	TRBD1	TRBJ2-2	TGTGCCAGCAGTGATTGGGACAGGGTTTTCGGGGAGCTGTTTTTT	CASSDWDRVFGELFF
.	TRBV19	.	TRBJ1-4	TGTGCCAGTAGTATTGGGGCCCTCAGGAATGAAAAACTGTTTTTT	CASSIGALRNEKLFF
.	TRBV29-1	TRBD2	TRBJ2-1	TGCAGCGTTGAAGGCCTAGCGGGGGGGAGCTCCTACAATGAGCAGTTCTTC	CSVEGLAGGSSYNEQFF
.	TRBV4-3	.	TRBJ2-3	TGCGCCAGCAGCCAAGATCTTCTCGACTCGCGCACAGATACGCAGTATTTT	CASSQDLLDSRTDTQYF
.	TRBV9	.	TRBJ2-3	TGTGCCAGCAGCGTAGGAAGAGCAGGGGTGGTAGATACGCAGTATTTT	CASSVGRAGVVDTQYF
once	TRBV9	.	TRBJ2-2	TGTGCCAGCACGCGTGCCCTAGCCGGGGAGCTGTTTTTT	CASTRALAGELFF
.	TRBV28	.	TRBJ2-7	TGTGCCAGCAGTTCCCGGGCGGCAACCTACGAGCAGTACTTC	CASSSRAATYEQYF
.	TRBV9	.	TRBJ1-2	TGTGCCAGCATGAGGGGTGATGGCTACACCTTC	CASMRGDGYTF
.	TRBV28	.	TRBJ1-5	TGTGCCAGCAGTCTACCCCTTTTGAGGGGATCAGGCAATCAGCCCCAGCATTTT	CASSLPLLRGSGNQPQHF
.	TRBV6-6	.	TRBJ2-1	TGTGCCAGCAGTTACGGTGGGTTAGGGAATGAGCAGTTCTTC	CASSYGGLGNEQFF
.	TRBV7-2	TRBD1	TRBJ2-7	TGTGCCAGCAGCCCAGGGGGCGGAACCTACGAGCAGTACTTC	CASSPGGGTYEQYF
.	TRBV5-1	.	TRBJ1-1	TGCGCCAGCAGCTTCTCCCGTGGACGGCCGAACACTGAAGCTTTCTTT	CASSFSRGRPNTEAFF
.	TRBV9	TRBD1	TRBJ2-7	TGTGCCAGCAGCGTTGGAGACAGGGGTTACGAGCAGTACTTC	CASSVGDRGYEQYF
once	TRBV7-2	.	TRBJ2-3	TGTGCCAGCAGCCCCCTCGGCTCTCCGAAAGGGGATACGCAGTATTTT	CASSPLGSPKGDTQYF
.	TRBV4-1	.	TRBJ1-1	TGCGCCAGCAGCCAAGTCTATGAAGTTGAAGCTTTCTTT	CASSQVYEVEAFF
.	TRBV27	.	TRBJ2-7	TGTGCCAGCAGTTTATTTAGGGGAACCTACGAGCAGTACTTC	CASSLFRGTYEQYF
.	TRBV5-5	.	TRBJ1-1	TGTGCCAGCAGCCAAGGCAGGTCGGGCACTGAAGCTTTCTTT	CASSQGRSGTEAFF
.	TRBV10-3	.	TRBJ2-1	TGTGCCATCGGACCGGGGGGCCGTTCCTACAATGAGCAGTTCTTC	CAIGPGGRSYNEQFF